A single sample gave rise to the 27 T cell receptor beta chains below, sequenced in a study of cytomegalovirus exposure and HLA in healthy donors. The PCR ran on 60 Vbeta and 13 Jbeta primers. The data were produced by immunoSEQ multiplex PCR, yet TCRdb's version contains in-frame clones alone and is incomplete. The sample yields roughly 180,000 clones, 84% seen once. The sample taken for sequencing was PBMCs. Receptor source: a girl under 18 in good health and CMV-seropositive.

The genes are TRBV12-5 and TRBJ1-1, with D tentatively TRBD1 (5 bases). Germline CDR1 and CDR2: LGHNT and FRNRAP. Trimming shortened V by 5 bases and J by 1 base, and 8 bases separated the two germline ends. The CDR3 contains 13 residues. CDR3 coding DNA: TGTGCTAGTGGTCCGACAGCGAACACTGAAGCTTTCTTT. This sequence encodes CASGPTANTEAFF.

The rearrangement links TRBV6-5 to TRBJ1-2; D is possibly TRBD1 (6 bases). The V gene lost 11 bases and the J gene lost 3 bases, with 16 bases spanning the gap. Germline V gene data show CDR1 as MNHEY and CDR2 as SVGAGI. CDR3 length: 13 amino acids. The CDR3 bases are TGTGCCGCGGGGGCGATCCCGGACTATGGCTACACCTTC. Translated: CAAGAIPDYGYTF.

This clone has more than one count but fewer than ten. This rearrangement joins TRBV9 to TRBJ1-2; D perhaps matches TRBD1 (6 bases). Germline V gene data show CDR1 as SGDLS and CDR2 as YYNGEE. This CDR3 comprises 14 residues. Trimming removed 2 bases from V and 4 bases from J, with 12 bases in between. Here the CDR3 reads CASSVSGTSYGYTF. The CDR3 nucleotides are TGTGCCAGCAGCGTTTCCGGGACAAGCTATGGCTACACCTTC.

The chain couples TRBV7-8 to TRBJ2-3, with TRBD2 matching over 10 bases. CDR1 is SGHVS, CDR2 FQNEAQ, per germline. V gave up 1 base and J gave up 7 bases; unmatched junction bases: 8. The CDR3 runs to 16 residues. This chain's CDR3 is CASSLGLAGAGYTQYF. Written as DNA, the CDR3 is TGTGCCAGCAGCTTAGGTCTAGCGGGGGCTGGTTATACGCAGTATTTT.

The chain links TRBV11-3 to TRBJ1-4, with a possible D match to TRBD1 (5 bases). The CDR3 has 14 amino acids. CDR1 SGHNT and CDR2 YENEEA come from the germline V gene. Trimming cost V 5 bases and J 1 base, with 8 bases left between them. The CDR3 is CASSPQETNEKLFF. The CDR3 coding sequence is TGTGCCAGCAGCCCACAGGAAACTAATGAAAAACTGTTTTTT.

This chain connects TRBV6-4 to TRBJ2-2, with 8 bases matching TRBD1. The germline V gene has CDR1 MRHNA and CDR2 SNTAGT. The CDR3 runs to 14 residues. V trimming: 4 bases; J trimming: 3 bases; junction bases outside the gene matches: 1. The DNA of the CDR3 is TGTGCCAGCAGTGCGACAGGGGACACCGGGGAGCTGTTTTTT. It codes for CASSATGDTGELFF.

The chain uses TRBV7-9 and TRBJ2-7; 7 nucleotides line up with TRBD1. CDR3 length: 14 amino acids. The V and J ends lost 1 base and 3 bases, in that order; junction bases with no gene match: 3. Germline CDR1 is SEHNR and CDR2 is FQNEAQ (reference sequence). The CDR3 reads CASSLDRGHYEQYF. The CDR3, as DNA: TGTGCCAGCAGCTTAGACAGGGGCCACTACGAGCAGTACTTC.

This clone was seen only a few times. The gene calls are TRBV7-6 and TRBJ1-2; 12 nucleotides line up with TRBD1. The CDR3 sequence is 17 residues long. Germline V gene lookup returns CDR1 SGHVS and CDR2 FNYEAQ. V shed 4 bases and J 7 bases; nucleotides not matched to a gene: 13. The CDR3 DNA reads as TGTGCCAGCAGCTCCTTTATAGGGACAGGGGGCGCAGCTGGCTACACCTTC. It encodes CASSSFIGTGGAAGYTF.

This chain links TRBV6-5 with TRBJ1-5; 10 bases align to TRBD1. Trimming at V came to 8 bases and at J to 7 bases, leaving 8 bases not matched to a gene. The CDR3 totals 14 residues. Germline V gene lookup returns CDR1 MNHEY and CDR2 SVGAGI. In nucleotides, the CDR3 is TGTGCCAGCGCCCGACAGGGGGCAGGGCAGCCCCAGCATTTT. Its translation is CASARQGAGQPQHF.

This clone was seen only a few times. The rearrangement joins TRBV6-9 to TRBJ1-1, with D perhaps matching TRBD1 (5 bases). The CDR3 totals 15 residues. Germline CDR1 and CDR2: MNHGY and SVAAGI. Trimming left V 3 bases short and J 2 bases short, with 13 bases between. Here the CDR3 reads CASSYSLGANTEAFF. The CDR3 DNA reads TGTGCCAGCAGTTACTCGTTAGGGGCCAACACTGAAGCTTTCTTT.

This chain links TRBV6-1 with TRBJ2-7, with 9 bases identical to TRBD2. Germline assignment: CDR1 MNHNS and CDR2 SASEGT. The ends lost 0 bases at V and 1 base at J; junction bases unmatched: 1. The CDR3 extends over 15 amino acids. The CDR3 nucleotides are TGTGCCAGCAGTGAAGCTACTAGCGGGTCCTACGAGCAGTACTTC. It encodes CASSEATSGSYEQYF.

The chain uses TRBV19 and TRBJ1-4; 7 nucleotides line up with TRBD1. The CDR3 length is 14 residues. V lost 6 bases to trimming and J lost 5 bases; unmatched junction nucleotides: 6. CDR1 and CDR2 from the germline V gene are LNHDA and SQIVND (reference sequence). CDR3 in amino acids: CASRRGQRNEKLFF. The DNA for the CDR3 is TGTGCCAGTAGAAGGGGACAGCGGAATGAAAAACTGTTTTTT.

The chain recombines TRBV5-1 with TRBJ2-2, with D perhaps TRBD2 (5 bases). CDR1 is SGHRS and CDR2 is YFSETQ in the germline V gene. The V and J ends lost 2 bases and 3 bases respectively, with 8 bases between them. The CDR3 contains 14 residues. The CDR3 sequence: CASSFSGDTGELFF. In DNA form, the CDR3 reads TGCGCCAGCAGCTTTTCCGGGGACACCGGGGAGCTGTTTTTT.

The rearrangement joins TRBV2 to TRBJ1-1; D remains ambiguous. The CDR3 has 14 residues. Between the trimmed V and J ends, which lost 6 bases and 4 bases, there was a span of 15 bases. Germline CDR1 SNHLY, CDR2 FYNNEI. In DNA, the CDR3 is TGTGCCAGCAGCAGGTCGCCCGGCGTCACTGAAGCTTTCTTT. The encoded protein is CASSRSPGVTEAFF.

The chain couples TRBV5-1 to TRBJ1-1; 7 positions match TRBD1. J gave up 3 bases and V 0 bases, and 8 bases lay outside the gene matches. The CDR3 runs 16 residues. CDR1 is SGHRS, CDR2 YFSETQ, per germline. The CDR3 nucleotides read TGCGCCAGCAGCTTGGAGGGTAGGGGGCGGGACACTGAAGCTTTCTTT. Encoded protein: CASSLEGRGRDTEAFF.

The chain's CDR3 is CASRKGGEVGLDTEAFF. The CDR3 coding sequence is TGTGCCAGCAGAAAAGGAGGGGAGGTAGGGTTGGACACTGAAGCTTTCTTT. V gene TRBV27 combines with J gene TRBJ1-1; D might be TRBD1 (5 bases). This CDR3 contains 17 residues. Per germline, CDR1 MNHEY and CDR2 SMNVEV (reference sequence). The germline V and J ends were trimmed by 6 bases and 3 bases, with 23 bases remaining between them.

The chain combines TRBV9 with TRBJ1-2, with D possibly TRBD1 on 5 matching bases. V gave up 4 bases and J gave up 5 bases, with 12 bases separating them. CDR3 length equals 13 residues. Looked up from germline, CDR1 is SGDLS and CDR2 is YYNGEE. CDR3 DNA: TGTGCCAGCAGCTCGGGGGAACTGTATGGCTACACCTTC. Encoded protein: CASSSGELYGYTF. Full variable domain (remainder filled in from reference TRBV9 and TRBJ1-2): DSGVTQTPKHLITATGQRVTLRCSPRSGDLSVYWYQQSLDQGLQFLIQYYNGEERAKGNILERFSAQQFPDLHSELNLSSLELGDSALYFCASSSGELYGYTFGSGTRLTVV.

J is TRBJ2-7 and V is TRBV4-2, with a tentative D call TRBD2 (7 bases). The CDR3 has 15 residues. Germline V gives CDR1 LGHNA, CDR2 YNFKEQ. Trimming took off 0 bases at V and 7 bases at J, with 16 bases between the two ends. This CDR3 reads CASSQDAGASGEQYF. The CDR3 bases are TGTGCCAGCAGCCAAGACGCGGGGGCATCGGGGGAGCAGTACTTC.

CDR3 bases: TGTGCCAGCAGCTTCCGAGACAGGGGAAGCGGCTACACCTTC. It codes for CASSFRDRGSGYTF. The V and J genes are TRBV7-3 and TRBJ1-2; TRBD1 matches at 8 bases. The CDR3 totals 14 residues. V dropped 3 bases and J dropped 8; count of bases not matched to a gene: 8. CDR1 and CDR2 (germline): SGHTA, FQGTGA.

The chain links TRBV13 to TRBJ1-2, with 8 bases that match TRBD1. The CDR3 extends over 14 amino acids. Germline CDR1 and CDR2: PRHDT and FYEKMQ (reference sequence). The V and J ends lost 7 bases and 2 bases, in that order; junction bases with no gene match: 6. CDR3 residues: CASTPDRDNYGYTF. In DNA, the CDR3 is TGTGCCAGCACCCCGGACAGGGACAACTATGGCTACACCTTC.

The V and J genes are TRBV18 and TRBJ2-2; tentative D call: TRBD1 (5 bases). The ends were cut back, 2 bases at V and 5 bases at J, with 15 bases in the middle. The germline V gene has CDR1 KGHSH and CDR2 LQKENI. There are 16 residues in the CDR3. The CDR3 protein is CASSPVVGQGTGELFF. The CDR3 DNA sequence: TGTGCCAGCTCACCAGTAGTGGGCCAGGGAACCGGGGAGCTGTTTTTT.

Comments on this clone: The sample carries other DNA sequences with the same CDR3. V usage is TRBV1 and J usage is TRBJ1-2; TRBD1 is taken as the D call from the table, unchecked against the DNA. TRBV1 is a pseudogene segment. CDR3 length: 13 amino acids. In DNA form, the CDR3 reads TGCACCAGCCTGACAGGGGGCAGGGGTGGCTACACCTTC. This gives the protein CTSLTGGRGGYTF.

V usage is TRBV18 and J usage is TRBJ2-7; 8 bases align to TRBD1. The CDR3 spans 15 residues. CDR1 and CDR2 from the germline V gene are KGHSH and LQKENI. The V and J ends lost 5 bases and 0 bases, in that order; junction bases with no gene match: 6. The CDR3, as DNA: TGTGCCAGCTCAACGCGACAGGGGAGCTCCTACGAGCAGTACTTC. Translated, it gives CASSTRQGSSYEQYF.

The CDR3 coding sequence is TGTGCCAGCAGCCAAAACCAAGACAGGAGAAGCACAGATACGCAGTATTTT. Its protein product is CASSQNQDRRSTDTQYF. This chain connects TRBV5-6 to TRBJ2-3; perhaps TRBD1 as D (6 bases). CDR3 length: 17 amino acids. Per germline, CDR1 SGHDT and CDR2 YYEEEE. The ends were cut back, 4 bases at V and 0 bases at J, with 18 bases in the middle.

The DNA for the CDR3 is TGTGCCGGAACCCCTGACAGGCTAAACTATGGCTACACCTTC. It codes for CAGTPDRLNYGYTF. The chain recombines TRBV21-1 with TRBJ1-2; TRBD1 is the table's D call and was not checked against the DNA. TRBV21-1 is a pseudogene segment. The CDR3 covers 14 residues.

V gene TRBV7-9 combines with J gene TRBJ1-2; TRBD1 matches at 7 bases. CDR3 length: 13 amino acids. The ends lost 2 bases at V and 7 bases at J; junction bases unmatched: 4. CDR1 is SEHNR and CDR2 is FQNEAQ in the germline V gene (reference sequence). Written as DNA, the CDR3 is TGTGCCAGCAGCTTAATTTCAGGGGGTGGCTACACCTTC. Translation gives CASSLISGGGYTF.

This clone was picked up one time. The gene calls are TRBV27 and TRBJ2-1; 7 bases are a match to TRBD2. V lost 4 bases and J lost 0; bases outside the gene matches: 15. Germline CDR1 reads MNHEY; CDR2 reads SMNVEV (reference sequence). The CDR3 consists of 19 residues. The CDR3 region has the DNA TGTGCCAGCAGTTCCCAACCCCTAGCGGTCTACCGCTCCTACAATGAGCAGTTCTTC. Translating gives CASSSQPLAVYRSYNEQFF.